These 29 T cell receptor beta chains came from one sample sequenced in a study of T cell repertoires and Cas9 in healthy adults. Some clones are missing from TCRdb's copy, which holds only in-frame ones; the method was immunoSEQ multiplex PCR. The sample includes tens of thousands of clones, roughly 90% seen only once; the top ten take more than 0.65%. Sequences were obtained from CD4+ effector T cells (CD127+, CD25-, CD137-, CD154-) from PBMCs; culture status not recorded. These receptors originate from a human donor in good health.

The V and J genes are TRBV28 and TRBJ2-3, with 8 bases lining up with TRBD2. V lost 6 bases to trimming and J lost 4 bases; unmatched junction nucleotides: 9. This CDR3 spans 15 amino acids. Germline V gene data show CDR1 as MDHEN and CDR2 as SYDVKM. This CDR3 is CASRIERELADTQYF. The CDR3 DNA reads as TGTGCCAGCAGGATCGAGCGGGAGCTAGCAGATACGCAGTATTTT.

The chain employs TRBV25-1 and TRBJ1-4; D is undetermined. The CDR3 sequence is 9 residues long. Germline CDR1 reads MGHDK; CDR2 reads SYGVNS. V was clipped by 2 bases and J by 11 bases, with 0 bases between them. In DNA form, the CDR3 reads TGTGCCAGCAGTGAAAAACTGTTTTTT. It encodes CASSEKLFF.

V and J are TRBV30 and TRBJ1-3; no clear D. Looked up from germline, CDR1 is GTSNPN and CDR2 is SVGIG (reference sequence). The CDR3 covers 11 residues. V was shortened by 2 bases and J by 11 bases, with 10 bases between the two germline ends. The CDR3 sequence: CAWSPMRAIYF. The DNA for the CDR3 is TGTGCCTGGAGTCCCATGCGTGCCATATATTTT.

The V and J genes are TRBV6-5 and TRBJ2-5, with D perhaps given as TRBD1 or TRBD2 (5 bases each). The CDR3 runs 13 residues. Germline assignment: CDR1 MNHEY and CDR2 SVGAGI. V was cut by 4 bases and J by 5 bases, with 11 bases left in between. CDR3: CASSSGAAETQYF. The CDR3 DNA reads TGTGCCAGCAGTTCCGGGGCGGCGGAGACCCAGTACTTC.

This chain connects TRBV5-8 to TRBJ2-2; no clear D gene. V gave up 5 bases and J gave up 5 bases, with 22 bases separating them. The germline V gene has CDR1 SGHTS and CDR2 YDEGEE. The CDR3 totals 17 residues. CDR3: CASSVAFGQWDTGELFF. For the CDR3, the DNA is TGTGCCAGCAGTGTGGCTTTTGGGCAGTGGGATACCGGGGAGCTGTTTTTT.

In DNA form, the CDR3 reads TGCAGTGCTACTTTTTGGGGGGAGCTGTTTTTT. Amino acids: CSATFWGELFF. The chain employs TRBV20-1 and TRBJ2-2; D ambiguous. The V end lost 4 bases, the J end lost 8 bases, and 8 bases lay between the germline ends. Germline CDR1 reads DFQATT; CDR2 reads SNEGSKA (reference sequence). The CDR3 sequence is 11 residues long.

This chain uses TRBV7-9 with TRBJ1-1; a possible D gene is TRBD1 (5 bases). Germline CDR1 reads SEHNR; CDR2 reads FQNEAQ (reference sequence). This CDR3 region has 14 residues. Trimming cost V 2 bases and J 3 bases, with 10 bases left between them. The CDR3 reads CASSLLGADTEAFF. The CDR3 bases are TGTGCCAGCAGCTTACTCGGGGCGGACACTGAAGCTTTCTTT.

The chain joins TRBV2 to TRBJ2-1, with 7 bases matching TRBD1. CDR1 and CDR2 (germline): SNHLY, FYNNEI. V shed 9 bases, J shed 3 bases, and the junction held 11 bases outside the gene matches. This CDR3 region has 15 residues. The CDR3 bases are TGTGCCAGTTTAAAGGACAGGTACATCTACAATGAGCAGTTCTTC. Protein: CASLKDRYIYNEQFF.

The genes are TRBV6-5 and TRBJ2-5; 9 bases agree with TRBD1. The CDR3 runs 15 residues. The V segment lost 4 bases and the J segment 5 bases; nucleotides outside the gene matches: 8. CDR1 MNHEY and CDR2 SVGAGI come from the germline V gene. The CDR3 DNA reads TGTGCCAGCAGTTCCTCATTCGACAGGGGGGAGACCCAGTACTTC. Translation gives CASSSSFDRGETQYF.

The CDR3 DNA sequence: TGTGCCAGCAGTTTGGGACAGGGGGATCAGCCCCAGCATTTT. Amino acids: CASSLGQGDQPQHF. The chain is built from TRBV27 and TRBJ1-5; 11 bases fit TRBD1. This CDR3 is 14 amino acids long. In germline, CDR1 is MNHEY, CDR2 SMNVEV (reference sequence). V lost 3 bases to trimming and J lost 5 bases; unmatched junction nucleotides: 0.

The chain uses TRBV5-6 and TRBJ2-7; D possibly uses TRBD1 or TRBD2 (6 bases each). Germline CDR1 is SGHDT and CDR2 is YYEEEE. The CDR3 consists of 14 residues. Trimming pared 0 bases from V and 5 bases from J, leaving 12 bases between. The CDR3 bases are TGTGCCAGCAGCTTGGAGGGGGGACCAGACGAGCAGTACGTC. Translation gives CASSLEGGPDEQYV.

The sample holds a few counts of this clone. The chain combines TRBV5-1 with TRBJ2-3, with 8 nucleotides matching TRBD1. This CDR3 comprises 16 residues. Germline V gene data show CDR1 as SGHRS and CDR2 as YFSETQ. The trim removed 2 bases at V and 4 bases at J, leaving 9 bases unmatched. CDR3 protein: CASSFSGTGKSDTQYF. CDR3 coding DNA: TGCGCCAGCAGCTTTTCCGGGACAGGCAAGTCAGATACGCAGTATTTT.

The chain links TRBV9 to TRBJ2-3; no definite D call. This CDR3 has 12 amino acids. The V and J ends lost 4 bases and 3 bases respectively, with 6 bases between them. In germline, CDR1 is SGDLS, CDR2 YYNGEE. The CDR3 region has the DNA TGTGCCAGCAGCAGGGTAACAGATACGCAGTATTTT. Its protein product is CASSRVTDTQYF.

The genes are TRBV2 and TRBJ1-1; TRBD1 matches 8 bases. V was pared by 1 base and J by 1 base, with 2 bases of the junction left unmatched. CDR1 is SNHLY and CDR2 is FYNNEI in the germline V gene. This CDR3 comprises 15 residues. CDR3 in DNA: TGTGCCAGCAGTGAAGAAGGGACAGGGAACACTGAAGCTTTCTTT. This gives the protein CASSEEGTGNTEAFF.

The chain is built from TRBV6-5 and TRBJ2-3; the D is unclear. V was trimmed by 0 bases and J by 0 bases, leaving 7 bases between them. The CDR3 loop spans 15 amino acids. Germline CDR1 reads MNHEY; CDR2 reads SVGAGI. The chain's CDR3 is CASSYSVKSTDTQYF. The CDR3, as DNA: TGTGCCAGCAGTTACTCGGTCAAGAGCACAGATACGCAGTATTTT.

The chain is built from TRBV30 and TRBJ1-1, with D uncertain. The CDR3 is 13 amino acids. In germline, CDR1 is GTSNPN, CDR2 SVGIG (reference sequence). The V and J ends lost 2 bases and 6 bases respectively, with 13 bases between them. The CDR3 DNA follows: TGTGCCTGGAGTTCAACTCAACTCGCTGAAGCTTTCTTT. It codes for CAWSSTQLAEAFF. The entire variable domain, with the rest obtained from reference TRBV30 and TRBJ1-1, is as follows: SQTIHQWPATLVQPVGSPLSLECTVEGTSNPNLYWYRQAAGRGLQLLFYSVGIGQISSEVPQNLSASRPQDRQFILSSKKLLLSDSGFYLCAWSSTQLAEAFFGQGTRLTVV.

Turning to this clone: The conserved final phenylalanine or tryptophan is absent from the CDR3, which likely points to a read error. The CDR3 DNA is TGCGCCAGCAGGAGAACGCAGGGGTCCTACGAGCAGTACCTC. This sequence encodes CASRRTQGSYEQYL. The chain links TRBV5-1 to TRBJ2-7; a possible D gene is TRBD1 (6 bases). The germline V and J ends were trimmed by 5 bases and 1 base, with 13 bases remaining between them. There are 14 residues in the CDR3. The germline CDR1 and CDR2 sequences are SGHRS and YFSETQ.

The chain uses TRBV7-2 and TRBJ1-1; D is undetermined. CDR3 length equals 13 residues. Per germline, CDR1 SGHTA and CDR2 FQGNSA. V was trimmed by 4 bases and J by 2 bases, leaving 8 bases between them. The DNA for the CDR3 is TGTGCCAGCAGCTCTAACGGCAACACTGAAGCTTTCTTT. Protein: CASSSNGNTEAFF.

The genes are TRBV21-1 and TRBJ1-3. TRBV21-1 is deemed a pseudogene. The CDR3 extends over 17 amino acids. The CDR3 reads CASSKGNWEGTGNTIYF. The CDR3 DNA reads TGTGCCAGCAGCAAAGGTAATTGGGAGGGCACTGGAAACACCATATATTTT.

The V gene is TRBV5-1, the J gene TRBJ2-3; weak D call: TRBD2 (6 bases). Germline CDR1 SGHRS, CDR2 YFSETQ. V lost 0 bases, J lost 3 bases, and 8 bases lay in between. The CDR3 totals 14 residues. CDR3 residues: CASSLVAGTDTQYF. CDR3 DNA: TGCGCCAGCAGCTTGGTTGCGGGGACAGATACGCAGTATTTT.

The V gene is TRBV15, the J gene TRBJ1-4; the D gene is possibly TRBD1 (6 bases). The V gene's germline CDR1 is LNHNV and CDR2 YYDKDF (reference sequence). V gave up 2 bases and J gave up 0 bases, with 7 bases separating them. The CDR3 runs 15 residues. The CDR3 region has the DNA TGTGCCACCAGCAGAAGGACAGCAACTAATGAAAAACTGTTTTTT. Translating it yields CATSRRTATNEKLFF.

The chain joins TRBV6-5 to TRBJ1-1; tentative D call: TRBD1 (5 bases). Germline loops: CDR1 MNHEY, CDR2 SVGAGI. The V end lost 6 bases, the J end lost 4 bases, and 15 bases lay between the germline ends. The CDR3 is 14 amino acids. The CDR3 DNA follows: TGTGCCAGCAGATCCCCTGGGGGGACCACTGAAGCTTTCTTT. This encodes CASRSPGGTTEAFF.

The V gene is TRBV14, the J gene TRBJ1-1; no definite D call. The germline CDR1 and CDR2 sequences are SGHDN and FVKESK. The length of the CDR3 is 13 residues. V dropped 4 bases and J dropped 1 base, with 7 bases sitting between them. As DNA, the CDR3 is TGTGCCAGCAGCCTCTTCCCGAACACTGAAGCTTTCTTT. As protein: CASSLFPNTEAFF.

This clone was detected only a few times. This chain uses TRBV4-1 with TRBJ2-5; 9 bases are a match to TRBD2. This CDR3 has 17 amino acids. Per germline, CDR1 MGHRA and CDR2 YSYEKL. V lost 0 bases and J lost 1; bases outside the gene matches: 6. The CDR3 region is CASSQEPTSGLQETQYF. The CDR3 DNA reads TGCGCCAGCAGCCAAGAGCCGACTAGCGGCCTCCAAGAGACCCAGTACTTC.

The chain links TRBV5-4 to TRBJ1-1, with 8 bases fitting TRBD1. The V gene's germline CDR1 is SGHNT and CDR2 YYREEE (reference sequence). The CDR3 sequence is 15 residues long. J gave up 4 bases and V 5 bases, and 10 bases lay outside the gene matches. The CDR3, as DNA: TGTGCCAGCAGGACGGACAGGGCCCTAAGCACTGAAGCTTTCTTT. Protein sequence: CASRTDRALSTEAFF.

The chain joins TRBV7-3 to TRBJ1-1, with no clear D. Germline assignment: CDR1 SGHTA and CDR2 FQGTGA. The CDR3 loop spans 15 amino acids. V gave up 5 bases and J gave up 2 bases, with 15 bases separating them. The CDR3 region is CASSPTGRPNTEAFF. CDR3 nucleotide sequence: TGTGCCAGCAGCCCAACGGGCAGGCCCAACACTGAAGCTTTCTTT.

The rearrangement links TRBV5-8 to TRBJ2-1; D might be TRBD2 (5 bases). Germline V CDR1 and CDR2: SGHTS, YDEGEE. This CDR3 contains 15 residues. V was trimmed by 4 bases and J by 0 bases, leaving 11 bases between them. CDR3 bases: TGTGCCAGCAGCCTGGACTCGAGCTCCTACAATGAGCAGTTCTTC. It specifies CASSLDSSSYNEQFF.

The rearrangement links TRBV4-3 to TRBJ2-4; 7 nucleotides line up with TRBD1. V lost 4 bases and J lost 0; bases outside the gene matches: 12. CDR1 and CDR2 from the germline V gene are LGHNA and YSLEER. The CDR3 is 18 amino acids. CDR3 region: CASSPTQRGLLAKNIQYF. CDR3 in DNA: TGCGCCAGCAGCCCGACCCAAAGGGGGCTTTTAGCCAAAAACATTCAGTACTTC.

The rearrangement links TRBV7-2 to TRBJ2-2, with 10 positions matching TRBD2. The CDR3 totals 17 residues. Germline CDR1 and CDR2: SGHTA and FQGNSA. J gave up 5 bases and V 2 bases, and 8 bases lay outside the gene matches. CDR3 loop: CASSLSVVAGGTGELFF. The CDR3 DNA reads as TGTGCCAGCAGCTTATCGGTTGTAGCGGGAGGAACCGGGGAGCTGTTTTTT.